Following are 7 T cell receptor beta chains from one sample sequenced in a study of PD-1 blockade in mismatch repair-deficient tumors. TCRdb keeps only in-frame clones here, not all; method: immunoSEQ multiplex PCR. The repertoire has roughly 50,000 clones, over 65% of them found once; the top ten carry about 3.1%. The sequencing used peripheral blood, collected 4 weeks after starting pembrolizumab. These receptors were taken from an adult with mismatch repair-deficient cancer.

The rearrangement joins TRBV5-4 to TRBJ1-5; D not resolved. V lost 1 base and J lost 3, with 11 bases in between. This CDR3 contains 15 residues. CDR1 and CDR2 from the germline V gene are SGHNT and YYREEE (reference sequence). The CDR3, as DNA: TGTGCCAGCAGCTTGAATCCTCAGAACAATCAGCCCCAGCATTTT. It encodes CASSLNPQNNQPQHF.

The chain links TRBV4-1 to TRBJ1-1; D might be TRBD1 (6 bases). The CDR3 runs 13 residues. Trimming shortened V by 2 bases and J by 9 bases, and 13 bases separated the two germline ends. Germline assignment: CDR1 MGHRA and CDR2 YSYEKL. The CDR3 nucleotides read TGCGCCAGCAGCCAACCCCGGGACAAAAAAGCTTTCTTT. It translates to CASSQPRDKKAFF.

The chain recombines TRBV4-1 with TRBJ1-1, with 8 bases lining up with TRBD1. V trimming: 4 bases; J trimming: 2 bases; junction bases outside the gene matches: 9. Germline CDR1 MGHRA, CDR2 YSYEKL. The CDR3 loop spans 16 amino acids. The CDR3 protein is CASSLTVDRANTEAFF. Here the CDR3 DNA reads TGCGCCAGCAGCCTAACCGTGGACAGGGCCAACACTGAAGCTTTCTTT.

The chain links TRBV25-1 to TRBJ2-7, with TRBD2 matching over 11 bases. V shed 2 bases, J shed 4 bases, and the junction held 10 bases outside the gene matches. This CDR3 spans 17 amino acids. Germline CDR1 reads MGHDK; CDR2 reads SYGVNS. CDR3 nucleotides: TGTGCCAGCAGTGAAGGGGTAGCGGGAGGGCCATTATACGAGCAGTACTTC. Its protein is CASSEGVAGGPLYEQYF.

The chain links TRBV2 to TRBJ1-1; D might be TRBD1 (5 bases). V lost 8 bases, J lost 7 bases, and 14 bases lay in between. Germline loops: CDR1 SNHLY, CDR2 FYNNEI. There are 12 residues in the CDR3. CDR3 sequence (DNA): TGTGCCAGCCTACCCCAAGGGGATGAAGCTTTCTTT. Translation gives CASLPQGDEAFF.

This clone was seen a single time. The rearrangement joins TRBV18 to TRBJ1-5; D is possibly TRBD1 (5 bases). The CDR3 is 14 residues long. V was trimmed by 6 bases and J by 5 bases, leaving 14 bases between them. Looked up from germline, CDR1 is KGHSH and CDR2 is LQKENI. The CDR3 loop reads CASSSWGGDQPQHF. CDR3 coding DNA: TGTGCCAGCTCGTCCTGGGGGGGTGATCAGCCCCAGCATTTT.

This clone was counted a few times. Written as DNA, the CDR3 is TGTGCCAGCAGCTTATCACTGCCCCCCGGCTACACCTTC. It is translated as CASSLSLPPGYTF. The gene calls are TRBV7-2 and TRBJ1-2; D is ambiguous. Germline V lookup: CDR1 SGHTA, CDR2 FQGNSA. This CDR3 comprises 13 residues. V was cut by 2 bases and J by 8 bases, with 12 bases left in between.